This T cell receptor beta chain derives from a study of cytomegalovirus exposure and HLA in healthy donors (dated by TCRdb to between 2016 and 2019). Regarding the study in general: In an earlier analysis of 450 to 750 of the donors, around 300 Gb of sequence data and 90 million to 120 million unique TCR beta sequences from about 179 million T cells were reported. Rather than using new phenotypic data, the later analysis identified candidate immune exposures from TCR beta sequences and from how often those sequences occurred across donors. In a later genetic analysis, genome-wide SNP genotypes for about 55% of the roughly 670 donors were used, and that subset was treated as a discovery cohort. On average, around 240,000 unique TCR beta nucleotide sequences were sequenced per donor among more than 350 genotyped donors of the cohort, with 15% to 20% of those sequences being non-productive. To study patterns of TCR occurrence, a later analysis re-analyzed previously published TCR beta repertoires from just over 650 donors and added high-resolution HLA genotyping. To decide whether each TCR beta V gene segment behaved as functional or pseudogenic, an earlier analysis of fewer than 750 of the donors relied on high-throughput TCR beta sequencing. Donor age, sex, ethnicity and CMV serostatus were collected together with the repertoire data. Along with the approximately 700-subject first cohort, a separate validation cohort of around 120 different subjects was used. Around 330 gigabases of sequencing data and about 92 million unique TCR sequences made up an early release that covered fewer than 650 HLA-typed donors. Using immunosequencing, the study profiled T cell repertoires from 640 or so subjects and related those repertoires to cytomegalovirus serostatus. Because of strong linkage in the cohort, roughly five DR-DQ haplotypes were treated as single units for association and clustering. High-throughput TCR immunosequencing, statistical association of individual TCRs with disease status, and machine learning were combined to predict cytomegalovirus infection status. Typing coverage varied by locus: roughly 620-640 donors for A, B, C, DRB1 and DQB1; about 520 for DQA1; more than 600 for DPA1; approximately 470 for DPB1. The aim of the study was to test whether cataloging public T cell receptors could identify signatures of past pathogen exposure. All discovery cohort repertoires had been generated on a single sequencing platform. Among the approximately 420 genotyped donors, more than 70% belonged to the genetic ancestry cluster associated with self-reported Caucasian donors. HLA typing covered class I and class II loci at four-digit resolution.

The cohort was made up of 666 healthy bone marrow donors. At the time of sampling, every cohort member was nominally healthy, though immune exposures that went unrecorded were likely present. The donor was CMV seronegative and was included in the group of 352 seronegative cohort members. A peripheral blood sample was collected from each donor, and TCR beta sequencing was performed on peripheral blood mononuclear cells. The Qiagen DNeasy Blood Extraction Kit was used to extract genomic DNA from the blood cell samples. In regard to this clone: The target of this receptor is not known. No per-base quality is available; no much larger clone lies one base away.

The library was prepared using the immunoSEQ multiplex PCR assay. For the multiplex PCR, a mixture combining 60 forward primers for TCR Vbeta segments and 13 reverse primers for TCR Jbeta segments was used. The CDR3 region of rearranged TCR beta genes was amplified from genomic DNA by a multiplex PCR assay. The amplified TCR beta libraries were sequenced on the Illumina HiSeq System as 87-base-pair reads. From the authors' description of their analysis: Across the roughly 700 repertoires, a later analysis counted some 80 million unique TCR beta chains, roughly 11 million of which were shared by at least two donors. A nearest-neighbor algorithm error-corrected the raw reads and collapsed the reads into unique sequences, merging closely related sequences to remove PCR and sequencing errors. Alignment of CDR3 sequences to IMGT reference sequences was used to assign V, D and J gene segments. Each retained sequence needed at least a six-nucleotide match to both a V gene segment and a J gene segment. Rearrangements were classified as productive when the CDR3 lacked stop codons and remained in frame with V and J, and all other rearrangements were classified as non-productive. CDR3 was defined by IMGT convention, running from the second conserved V-encoded cysteine to the conserved J-encoded phenylalanine. Sequences without an unambiguous match to a single V gene segment were excluded from the earlier analysis of several hundred of the donors. An earlier analysis of approximately 590 of the donors classified V segments as functional when productive rearrangements were above 56.7% and as segregating when the standard deviation between donors was above 5%. A statistical classification framework was built to diagnose cytomegalovirus status from the catalog of TCR beta chain sequences. V and J gene assignment, in a later analysis, came from comparing TCR nucleotide sequences with IMGT/GENE-DB human TR gene sequences. The TCRdist pipeline was used in a later analysis to assign CDR3 sequences and most-parsimonious VDJ recombination scenarios. In a later analysis, each TCR beta chain was defined by its CDR3 amino acid sequence together with its V-gene family, and reads lacking a unique V-gene family were excluded. In a later analysis, some 600 highly shared, low-generation-probability nucleotide sequences were removed to address suspected cross-contamination and a sequencing artifact. In a later analysis, a clonal expansion index was calculated for each public chain from normalized within-repertoire ranks of inferred template counts. In a later analysis, generation probabilities were computed with a VDJ recombination model fitted to out-of-frame rearrangements, and the resulting probabilities were checked against IGoR. Hypergeometric tests were used in a later analysis to score TCR-TCR, TCR-HLA and TCR-CMV co-occurrence, with a repertoire-size bias correction applied to the TCR pairs. In a later analysis, false discovery rates were estimated by permuting HLA or CMV assignments 20 times. A later analysis grouped co-occurring TCRs with DBSCAN, adding TCRdist sequence similarity when clustering within HLA-allele-positive subsets. Co-occurrence clustering excluded repertoires with fewer than 30,000 or more than 120,000 public chains, plus five with anomalous nucleotide sharing. Not all clones reach the TCRdb copy of this immuneACCESS table, which keeps in-frame sequences only. Checked studies attribute under half of the gap to unresolved V genes and leave the rest unexplained. The D gene and trimming were derived from the DNA, and the V and J assignments and clone size from that table. The sample table contains about 69,000 clones; only one count was recorded for around 68% of them. Roughly 9.8% of the sample rests with the top ten.

Overall study outcomes, separate from this receptor: The cohort was sequenced for TCR beta chains only, and without alpha or paired-chain data the features that could be detected were limited. In both the original and validation cohorts, the classifier was reported to diagnose cytomegalovirus status with high specificity and sensitivity. In a later analysis, most CMV-associated TCR beta chains were found to appear HLA-restricted, with HLA associations seemingly driven largely by CMV exposure. It was suggested by the authors that the approach could potentially be generalized to other disease states and immunological phenotypes. A few of the identified cytomegalovirus-associated TCR beta chains were confirmed in vitro to be specific for cytomegalovirus antigens. According to a later genetic analysis, donors in an Asian-associated ancestry cluster had fewer N-insertions in productive TCRs than the approximately 610-donor mean. Several of the top co-occurrence clusters appeared to be linked to parvovirus B19, influenza, CMV and Epstein-Barr virus, according to a later analysis. Presence/absence analyses assumed roughly uniform sequencing depth across donors, an assumption that may not hold. Immune exposure information for the cohort was limited to CMV serostatus. Assigning TCR associations to individual alleles was difficult when HLA alleles, especially DR and DQ, strongly co-occurred. Broadly in line with IMGT annotations, most TCR beta V segments showed up in productive rearrangements about 90% or about 30% of the time in an earlier analysis of under 700 of the donors. The sequencing pipeline was judged likely to have produced a cluster of highly shared sequence variants as a technical artifact. The study listed 150 to 200 TCR beta chains as associated with cytomegalovirus. Over 15 rarely observed V segments, including chromosome 9 orphons, were excluded from the earlier analysis of several hundred of the donors because counts were too low. The 87-base-pair reads could not distinguish some IMGT-functional V segments, including TRBV6-2 and TRBV6-3, so those segments were excluded. Most TCR sequences were observed very rarely across donors, whereas some public TCRs were present in many individuals. Because HLA typing was missing for some donors at each locus, association tests included only the typed subset. Compared with equally common non-associated chains, HLA-associated TCR beta chains in a later analysis were more clonally expanded and had lower generation probabilities. A further reported finding was that TCR beta sequences accurately predicted the HLA-A and HLA-B alleles for most subjects in the first cohort. In a later analysis, TCR association rates were found to vary across HLA loci, with the most associated TCRs seen for DRB1 alleles and the fewest for HLA-C alleles. Specific HLA alleles were associated with 15,000 to 20,000 TCR beta sequences at a false discovery rate of 0.05 in a later analysis. Linkage disequilibrium might explain the correlated functional status among segregating V segments, but an unknown experimental factor could not be excluded. V-gene and J-gene trimming of TCR beta chains was associated with a missense DCLRE1C variant in a later genetic analysis, and the association was replicated in an independent cohort.

CDR1 and CDR2 were assigned from the germline V gene (reference sequence) as SGHNT and YYREEE. At the junction V is shortened by 4 bases and J by 0 bases, with 17 bases in between. The CDR3 runs 17 amino acids, cysteine and phenylalanine included. Just CDR3 DNA is preserved here, 51 bases in frame from base 1. The sequencing sample was made of PBMCs. In this chain, TRBV5-4 is recombined with TRBJ1-3, with the D gene not confidently named. The TCR sequence derives from a woman aged 25 to 39 in good health and CMV-seronegative. The CDR3 reads as follows: CASSPTLTTGSGNTIYF. The base sequence is TGTGCCAGCAGCCCTACTCTTACGACGGGCTCTGGAAACACCATATATTTT.